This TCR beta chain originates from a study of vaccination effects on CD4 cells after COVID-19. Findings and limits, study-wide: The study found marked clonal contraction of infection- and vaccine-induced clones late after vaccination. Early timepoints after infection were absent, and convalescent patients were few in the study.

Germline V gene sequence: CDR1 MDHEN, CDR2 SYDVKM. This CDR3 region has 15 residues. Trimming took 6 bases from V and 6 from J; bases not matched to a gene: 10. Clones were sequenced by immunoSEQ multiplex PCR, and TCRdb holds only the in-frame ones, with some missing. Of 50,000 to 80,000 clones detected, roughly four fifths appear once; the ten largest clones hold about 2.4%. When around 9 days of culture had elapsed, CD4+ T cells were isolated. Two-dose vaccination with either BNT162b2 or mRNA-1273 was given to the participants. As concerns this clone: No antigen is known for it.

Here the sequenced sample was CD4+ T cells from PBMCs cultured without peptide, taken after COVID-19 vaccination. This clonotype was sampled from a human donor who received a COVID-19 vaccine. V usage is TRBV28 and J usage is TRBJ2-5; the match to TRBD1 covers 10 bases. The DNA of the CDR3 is TGTGCCAGCAGCTACGGGACAGGGGTTTCGAAGACCCAGTACTTC. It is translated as CASSYGTGVSKTQYF. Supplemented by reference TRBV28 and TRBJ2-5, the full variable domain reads DVKVTQSSRYLVKRTGEKVFLECVQDMDHENMFWYRQDPGLGLRLIYFSYDVKMKEKGDIPEGYSVSREKKERFSLILESASTNQTSMYLCASSYGTGVSKTQYFGPGTRLLVL.